A selection of T cell receptor beta chains follows, all from one sample in a study of T cell repertoires in cytomegalovirus infection. TCRdb re-called the reads through MiXCR, storing one row per CDR3 protein. The sample yields around 900,000 distinct CDR3 sequences, approximately 33% seen once. Antigen specificity for these receptors is unknown. The input for sequencing was cultured CD8+ T cells from PBMCs, taken from culture after CMV antigen stimulation. These TCRs come from a human donor in good health (CMV status not recorded). Some clones in this sample may be carry-over from other donors' samples. Each CDR3 is given with its conserved first and last residue. Each record gives: D gene, J gene, V gene, clone size, CDR3 DNA, CDR3 protein. D genes are given only for firm matches. The size of a clone is reported for some rows only, either as once, few or many, or as a class for expanded clones.

d_gene: TRBD1
j_gene: TRBJ2-7
v_gene: TRBV9
abundance: NA
CDR3nt: TGTGCCAGCAGCGTAGGGGTTGGACAGGGGGCTTACGAGCAGTACTTC
CDR3aa: CASSVGVGQGAYEQYF

d_gene: NA
j_gene: TRBJ1-1
v_gene: TRBV4-1
abundance: few
CDR3nt: TGCGCCAGCAGCCAAGAACCGGGGGGATTTACTGAAGCTTTCTTT
CDR3aa: CASSQEPGGFTEAFF

d_gene: TRBD1
j_gene: TRBJ2-5
v_gene: TRBV7-9
abundance: NA
CDR3nt: TGTGCCAGCAGCTCACCGGGACAGGGGGGCCCCGCAGAGACCCAGTACTTC
CDR3aa: CASSSPGQGGPAETQYF

d_gene: TRBD1
j_gene: TRBJ2-1
v_gene: TRBV7-3
abundance: few
CDR3nt: TGTGCCAGCAGCTTAAACAGGGGTAGCAATGAGCAGTTCTTC
CDR3aa: CASSLNRGSNEQFF

d_gene: NA
j_gene: TRBJ1-1
v_gene: TRBV2
abundance: many
CDR3nt: TGTGCCAGCAGTGAAATGTTTACGAGACAGGTGGGAGAAGCTTTCTTT
CDR3aa: CASSEMFTRQVGEAFF

d_gene: NA
j_gene: TRBJ2-7
v_gene: TRBV7-2
abundance: many
CDR3nt: TGTGCCCGGGAATATTGGCCCCCGGGCGAGCAGTACTTC
CDR3aa: CAREYWPPGEQYF

d_gene: NA
j_gene: TRBJ1-4
v_gene: TRBV24-1
abundance: NA
CDR3nt: TGTGCCACCAGTGACCTTGACGGTGGTAGCGAAAAACTGTTTTTT
CDR3aa: CATSDLDGGSEKLFF

d_gene: NA
j_gene: TRBJ2-3
v_gene: TRBV12-3/TRBV12-4
abundance: few
CDR3nt: TGTGCCAGCAGTTGGGGACTCAGGGTTGTAGGGGATACGCAGTATTTT
CDR3aa: CASSWGLRVVGDTQYF

d_gene: TRBD1
j_gene: TRBJ1-2
v_gene: TRBV7-2
abundance: many
CDR3nt: TGTGCCAGCAGCCCCCGGGACAGACAGATTTGGGGCTACACCTTC
CDR3aa: CASSPRDRQIWGYTF

d_gene: NA
j_gene: TRBJ1-2
v_gene: TRBV27
abundance: few
CDR3nt: TGTGCCACTTTAGGGGGTTATAACTATGGCTACACCTTC
CDR3aa: CATLGGYNYGYTF

d_gene: TRBD2
j_gene: TRBJ2-1
v_gene: TRBV20-1
abundance: NA
CDR3nt: TGCAGTGCTAACAGACTAGCGGAGAGCTCCTACAATGAGCAGTTCTTC
CDR3aa: CSANRLAESSYNEQFF

d_gene: NA
j_gene: TRBJ2-1
v_gene: TRBV19
abundance: NA
CDR3nt: TGTGCCAGTAGTATGAGGGGGGGTTACAATGAGCAGTTCTTC
CDR3aa: CASSMRGGYNEQFF

d_gene: NA
j_gene: TRBJ2-2
v_gene: TRBV29-1
abundance: NA
CDR3nt: TGCAGCGTGGTGACAAACGCGAACACCGGGGAGCTGTTTTTT
CDR3aa: CSVVTNANTGELFF

d_gene: TRBD1
j_gene: TRBJ1-2
v_gene: TRBV7-2
abundance: many
CDR3nt: TGTGCCAGCAGCTTAGAAGGACAGGGGGAAGGCTACACCTTC
CDR3aa: CASSLEGQGEGYTF

d_gene: TRBD1
j_gene: TRBJ2-1
v_gene: TRBV7-4
abundance: NA
CDR3nt: TGTGCCAGCAGCCGGTCCTCCGGGGACAGGGTGCAACGGGAGCAGTTCTTC
CDR3aa: CASSRSSGDRVQREQFF

d_gene: TRBD1
j_gene: TRBJ2-1
v_gene: TRBV11-3
abundance: NA
CDR3nt: TGTGCCAGCAGCTACCGTCCCCCGGGACAGGGGATGGATGAGCAGTTCTTC
CDR3aa: CASSYRPPGQGMDEQFF

d_gene: NA
j_gene: TRBJ2-2
v_gene: TRBV27
abundance: few
CDR3nt: TGTGCCAGCAGTTATTCTATGGTCGCTGGGACCGGGGAGCTGTTTTTT
CDR3aa: CASSYSMVAGTGELFF

d_gene: NA
j_gene: TRBJ1-1
v_gene: TRBV7-8
abundance: few
CDR3nt: TGTGCCAGCAGCTTAGATCAGGGATCTATTACCTCTGAAGCTTTCTTT
CDR3aa: CASSLDQGSITSEAFF

d_gene: NA
j_gene: TRBJ2-2
v_gene: TRBV12-3/TRBV12-4
abundance: NA
CDR3nt: TGTGCCAGCCGGGGGTTCCACATAAACCCCGGGGAGCTGTTTTTT
CDR3aa: CASRGFHINPGELFF

d_gene: NA
j_gene: TRBJ1-1
v_gene: TRBV19
abundance: many
CDR3nt: TGTGCCGTTTCGATGGGTCTGAACACTGAAGCTTTCTTT
CDR3aa: CAVSMGLNTEAFF

d_gene: NA
j_gene: TRBJ1-5
v_gene: TRBV24-1
abundance: NA
CDR3nt: TGTGCCACCAGTGAAGGTGCCGGGACAAAGCCCCAGCATTTT
CDR3aa: CATSEGAGTKPQHF

d_gene: NA
j_gene: TRBJ1-5
v_gene: TRBV5-6
abundance: NA
CDR3nt: TGTGCCAGCAGCTTGGGGGGCGGCAAAAGGCCCCAGCATTTT
CDR3aa: CASSLGGGKRPQHF

d_gene: TRBD1
j_gene: TRBJ1-1
v_gene: TRBV19
abundance: NA
CDR3nt: TGTGCCAGAACGAAGGGACAGGCCAGCACTGAAGCTTTCTTT
CDR3aa: CARTKGQASTEAFF

d_gene: NA
j_gene: TRBJ2-3
v_gene: TRBV7-9
abundance: many
CDR3nt: TGTGCCAGCAGCTCGTCACTAGACCACACAGATACGCAGTATTTT
CDR3aa: CASSSSLDHTDTQYF

d_gene: NA
j_gene: TRBJ2-7
v_gene: TRBV12-3/TRBV12-4
abundance: NA
CDR3nt: TGTGCCAGCAGTCTCCGCCCCGACTACGAGCAGTACTTC
CDR3aa: CASSLRPDYEQYF

d_gene: TRBD2
j_gene: TRBJ2-3
v_gene: TRBV12-3/TRBV12-4
abundance: many
CDR3nt: TGTGCCAGCAGCCCTAGAGCGGGGGGGCCCGCAGATACGCAGTATTTT
CDR3aa: CASSPRAGGPADTQYF